This T cell receptor (beta chain) was recorded in a study of Ad26.COV2.S vaccination and SARS-CoV-2 variants. Whole-study findings and limits: The TCR breadth and depth analyses may have produced an underestimate of total T cell responses. Spike-specific CD8+ and CD4+ T cell responses reportedly showed substantial breadth after vaccination. Across vaccine and placebo recipients, the breadth of non-spike TCRs was similar.

A note on this clone: Its antigen is unknown.

Data came from immunoSEQ multiplex PCR; TCRdb stores just in-frame clones and leaves some out. The profile covers a few hundred thousand clones, with more than 70% appearing a single time and more than 2.5% taken by the ten largest. CDR3 length equals 15 residues. Germline V gene data show CDR1 as MNHEY and CDR2 as SMNVEV (reference sequence). V dropped 5 bases and J dropped 8; count of bases not matched to a gene: 12. Documented treatment: roughly 19 received Ad26.COV2.S at low or high dose, single or two shots; about five received placebo; per-sample allocation not given. Collection of the samples took place on day 63 after the first injection of vaccine or placebo.

V and J are TRBV27 and TRBJ2-1, with 7 bases aligning to TRBD2. The sample here was peripheral blood, taken in a trial of Ad26.COV2.S vaccine versus placebo. The receptor was isolated from a person between 18 and 60 years old who received the Ad26.COV2.S COVID-19 vaccine or a placebo. This CDR3 reads CASSRREYGRDEQFF. CDR3 bases: TGTGCCAGCAGTCGGCGGGAGTACGGGCGGGATGAGCAGTTCTTC.